This T cell receptor beta chain was retrieved from a study of blood T cell repertoires in COVID-19 (dated by TCRdb to 2019 to 2021). About the investigation overall: Collaborator samples came from the United States, Italy and Spain and covered acute and convalescent phases of COVID-19. A de-identified subject ID, COVID-19 status, age in years and sex were almost always included in the sample metadata. The material from the prospective study consisted of cDNA or gDNA derived from T cells, B-cell-depleted T cells, or PBMCs. The repertoires were released in a freely available public database intended as a resource for research on the immune response to SARS-CoV-2. The samples were drawn from two sources: the first 160 participants of the ongoing ImmuneRACE study, and about 1,300 subjects contributed by 6 global collaborators. Where available, HLA class I and class II types were obtained from metadata supplied by the sample provider rather than from assay-based typing. Deeply sampled blood TCRbeta repertoires from subjects exposed to, actively infected with, or recovered from COVID-19 were included in the dataset.

Findings and caveats that apply to the study as a whole: How much clinical and demographic metadata was included differed by source and by participant, and the metadata was provided uncurated.

TCRbeta CDR3 regions were amplified from genomic DNA using the immunoSEQ Assay, a bias-controlled multiplex PCR. In the original analysis: Within the assay, amplification of reference gene primers was used to estimate how many nucleated cells each sample contained. To quantify the absolute abundance of each unique TCRbeta CDR3 rearrangement, sequence reads were collapsed and filtered. Productive Simpson clonality was computed per sample as the square root of Simpson's diversity index over productive rearrangements. TCRdb carries this immuneACCESS record with in-frame sequences only. Its versions omit some clonotypes, under half of them owing to an unresolved V gene in the studies checked, with the rest unexplained. V and J calls and clone size come straight from that table; D and trimming were deduced from the DNA. The sample table lists fewer than 300,000 clones, roughly 89% of them with a count of one. Approximately 0.84% of the sample is taken by the ten largest.

A note on this clone: Its target antigen remains unknown. No per-base quality is available; no much larger clone lies one base away.

The CDR3, from cysteine to phenylalanine, totals 18 residues. Only CDR3 DNA is held: 54 bases, read in frame from base 1. Per the germline V gene, SGDLS is the CDR1 and YYNGEE is the CDR2. The V end loses 3 bases and the J end loses 2 bases, and a stretch of 18 bases separates them. Each collaborating institution followed its own protocols to collect whole blood in K2EDTA tubes. For TCRbeta analysis, collaborators shipped samples in one of three forms: frozen whole blood, isolated PBMCs, or DNA extracted from either of those sample types. Sample: peripheral blood. The V and J genes are TRBV9 and TRBJ2-6, with TRBD1 tentatively as D gene (6 bases match). The sequence derives from a man between 25 and 39 years old with acute or convalescent COVID-19. The base sequence is TGTGCCAGCAGCGGAAGGACAGACCGAGGCGCTGGGGCCAACGTCCTGACTTTC. This gives the protein CASSGRTDRGAGANVLTF.